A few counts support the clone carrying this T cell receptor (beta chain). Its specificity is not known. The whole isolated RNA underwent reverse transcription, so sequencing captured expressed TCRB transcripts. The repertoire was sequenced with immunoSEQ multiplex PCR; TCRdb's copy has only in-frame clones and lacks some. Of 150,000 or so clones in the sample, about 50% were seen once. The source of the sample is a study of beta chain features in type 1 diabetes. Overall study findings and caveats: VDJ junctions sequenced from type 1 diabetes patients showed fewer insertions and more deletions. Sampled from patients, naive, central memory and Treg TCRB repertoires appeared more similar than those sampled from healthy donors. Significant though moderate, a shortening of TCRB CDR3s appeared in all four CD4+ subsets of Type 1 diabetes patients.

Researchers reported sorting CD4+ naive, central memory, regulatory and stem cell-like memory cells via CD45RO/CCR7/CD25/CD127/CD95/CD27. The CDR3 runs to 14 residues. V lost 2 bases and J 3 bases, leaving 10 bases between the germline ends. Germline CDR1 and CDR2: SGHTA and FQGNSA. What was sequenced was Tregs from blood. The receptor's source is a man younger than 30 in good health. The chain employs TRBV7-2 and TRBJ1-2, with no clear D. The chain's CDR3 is CASSLWQAYYGYTF. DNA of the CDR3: TGTGCCAGCAGCTTATGGCAGGCGTACTATGGCTACACCTTC. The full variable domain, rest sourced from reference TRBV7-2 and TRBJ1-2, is GAGVSQSPSNKVTEKGKDVELRCDPISGHTALYWYRQSLGQGLEFLIYFQGNSAPDKSGLPSDRFSAERTGGSVSTLTIQRTQQEDSAVYLCASSLWQAYYGYTFGSGTRLTVV.